This is a list of T cell receptor beta chains from one sample in a study of control samples from healthy donors and cancer patients. The repertoire was sequenced with immunoSEQ multiplex PCR; TCRdb's copy has only in-frame clones and lacks some. Among about 100,000 clones, approximately 82% were seen once, and the ten largest hold under 8.5%. Sequencing was performed on blood. These receptors all come from a man aged 18 to 35 in good health. The conserved cysteine and the conserved F or W are not part of the CDR3 here. D genes are given only for firm matches. Clone size is shown for a subset of rows, as once, few, many or a class of expanded clone.

clone size,V gene,D gene,CDR3 protein
.,TRBV6-5,.,ASRPLETSTDTQY
.,TRBV2,TRBD2,ASRRTSGGAVTKNIQY
.,TRBV7-9,.,ASTIPGANYGYT
.,TRBV4-3,.,ASSQGGFNSPLH
.,TRBV4-3,.,ASSQLLPGTEYNEQF
.,TRBV29-1,TRBD1,SVEAVSSGGTEAF
once,TRBV7-9,TRBD1,ASSILGQPAWDTQY
.,TRBV5-6,.,ASSLTANYGYT
.,TRBV5-4,.,ASSLGGNRMNTEAF
.,TRBV5-4,.,ASSLEGGPRGYT
.,TRBV11-2,.,ASSPTVRDYEQY
.,TRBV6-1,.,ASSEVISQAETQY
.,TRBV6-2/TRBV6-3,.,ASSYSKAFYEQY
.,TRBV6-2/TRBV6-3,TRBD1,ASSLNALDRVNQPQH
.,TRBV7-2,TRBD1,ASSSRDRDGYT
.,TRBV5-1,TRBD2,ASSPTSVGRGGFSSYNEQF
.,TRBV9,.,ASSSSDRRTDTQY
.,TRBV5-6,TRBD1,ASSLGTGIGGYEQY
.,TRBV6-1,.,ASSEPASGSGQPQH
.,TRBV12-1,.,ASSFVEENATNEKLF
.,TRBV25-1,TRBD1,ASNEDRDYGYT
.,TRBV12-3/TRBV12-4,.,ATSYEGGDTQY
.,TRBV5-4,TRBD1,ASSQDRGPLNTEAF
.,TRBV5-6,.,ASSLADGFSTDTQY
once,TRBV5-1,TRBD1,ASSLYRGTTEAF
.,TRBV24-1,.,ATSDSRQVYSNQPQH
.,TRBV5-4,.,ASRTETSTDTQY
.,TRBV18,.,ASSPQGSISGELF
.,TRBV9,TRBD2,ASSAHIAGTNTGELF
many,TRBV5-1,.,ASSLQANTGELF
.,TRBV30,TRBD1,AWSRPRDSKVHGYT
.,TRBV18,.,ASSFSQQGTYEQY
.,TRBV4-1,.,ASSPRWESPYGYT
.,TRBV2,.,ASSQQLSRDTQY
.,TRBV14,.,ASSLNPGQGRTQY
.,TRBV5-5,TRBD1,ASSSRGQSNQPQH
.,TRBV7-2,.,ASSLDSGGLH
once,TRBV19,.,ASSLGGYANYGYT
.,TRBV27,.,ASSLRGTSTGELF
.,TRBV2,TRBD1,ASSDGRGLGYT
.,TRBV7-8,.,ASELQGANTGELF
.,TRBV10-2,TRBD1,ASRRTGPGTEAF
.,TRBV6-2/TRBV6-3,TRBD1,ASSFGRTGGLITEAF
.,TRBV28,TRBD2,ASSFGGVRTDTQY
few,TRBV27,.,ASRSRRGWNEKLF
.,TRBV15,.,ATSRDRLVRGRDTEAF
.,TRBV19,TRBD2,ASNPGTSVETQY
.,TRBV11-2,TRBD1,ASSPNPGGNSPLH
.,TRBV9,TRBD2,ASSAYSGGGETQY
few,TRBV2,TRBD1,ASSDRRQGAIYGYT
.,TRBV4-2,.,ASSQGQAPEKLF
.,TRBV6-2/TRBV6-3,.,ASSYWRANGGREAF
.,TRBV19,.,AISDRSTDTQY
.,TRBV28,TRBD2,ASSSLRDTSVETQY